This TCR beta chain appears in the sequencing data of a study of CD8 T cells in ankylosing spondylitis. Whole-study results and caveats: Relatively rare in peripheral blood, disease-linked clones were also CD8+. In reactive arthritis synovial fluid and blood, some motif variants had been reported before. Seven to nine highly homologous variants formed a TCR beta motif that appeared characteristic of ankylosing spondylitis blood. Matched ankylosing spondylitis synovial fluid reportedly contained a significantly enriched population of disease-linked clones.

This clonotype was counted ten times or more. Its specificity is unknown. CDR3 size: 13 residues. Trimming took off 2 bases at V and 8 bases at J, with 10 bases between the two ends. Germline V gene sequence: CDR1 SEHNR, CDR2 FQNEAQ (reference sequence). The authors made TCR beta libraries by quantitative 5'-RACE with molecular barcodes. TCRdb ran MiXCR on the 5' RACE reads and lists one entry per CDR3 protein. Here the sample spans 450,000 to 550,000 distinct CDR3 sequences, roughly 5.2% being singletons. The specimen sequenced was blood, either unsorted or a sorted T cell fraction (not recorded which). The TCR comes from a male donor with ankylosing spondylitis. The chain combines TRBV7-9 with TRBJ2-1; D might be TRBD2 (5 bases). The CDR3 spells CASSLRQRDEQFF. Here the CDR3 DNA reads TGTGCCAGCAGCTTACGTCAGAGGGATGAGCAGTTCTTC. Supplemented by reference TRBV7-9 and TRBJ2-1, the full variable domain reads DTGVSQNPRHKITKRGQNVTFRCDPISEHNRLYWYRQTLGQGPEFLTYFQNEAQLEKSRLLSDRFSAERPKGSFSTLEIQRTEQGDSAMYLCASSLRQRDEQFFGPGTRLTVL.